The next 5 T cell receptor beta chains were all read from a single sample in a study of T cells in localized non-small cell lung cancer. The repertoire was sequenced with immunoSEQ multiplex PCR; TCRdb's copy has only in-frame clones and lacks some. The data hold approximately 140,000 clones, with more than 80% observed a single time. Here the sequenced sample was peripheral blood, taken before any cancer treatment. These receptors all stem from a female donor of 60 years or more with stage I lung adenocarcinoma.

The chain couples TRBV27 to TRBJ2-1; 10 bases match TRBD1. Unmatched junction bases numbered 10, after V lost 4 bases and J lost 4 bases. CDR1 MNHEY and CDR2 SMNVEV come from the germline V gene (reference sequence). The CDR3 is made up of 17 amino acids. The CDR3 DNA reads as TGTGCCAGCAGTTCAAAAACCGGGACAGGGGATTACAATGAGCAGTTCTTC. Translating it yields CASSSKTGTGDYNEQFF.

This chain connects TRBV6-4 to TRBJ2-3; D may be TRBD1 (6 bases). The V end was cut by 4 bases, the J end by 1 base, with 12 bases between. Germline V CDR1 and CDR2: MRHNA, SNTAGT. The CDR3 sequence is 15 residues long. Written as DNA, the CDR3 is TGTGCCAGCAGTGCCCGAGCAGGGGGCACAGATACGCAGTATTTT. Translating it yields CASSARAGGTDTQYF.

The chain joins TRBV2 to TRBJ2-2, with 12 bases matching TRBD2. This CDR3 contains 15 residues. V dropped 7 bases and J dropped 2; count of bases not matched to a gene: 2. Germline assignment: CDR1 SNHLY and CDR2 FYNNEI. The chain's CDR3 is CASTLAGGNTGELFF. The CDR3 region has the DNA TGTGCCAGCACACTAGCGGGGGGAAACACCGGGGAGCTGTTTTTT.

This rearrangement joins TRBV28 to TRBJ2-3; 8 bases agree with TRBD2. Germline V gives CDR1 MDHEN, CDR2 SYDVKM. The CDR3 is made up of 15 amino acids. J lost 2 bases, V lost 4 bases, and 5 bases had no gene match. CDR3 nucleotides: TGTGCCAGCAGTTCTACGGGACTAGTCACAGATACGCAGTATTTT. Protein sequence: CASSSTGLVTDTQYF.

This chain connects TRBV5-4 to TRBJ2-2; 14 bases match TRBD2. After removal of 2 bases from V and 7 bases from J, the junction contained 4 bases not matched to a gene. Germline V lookup: CDR1 SGHNT, CDR2 YYREEE (reference sequence). The CDR3 runs 16 residues. This chain's CDR3 is CASSLGLAGGFGELFF. CDR3 sequence (DNA): TGTGCCAGCAGCTTAGGACTAGCGGGAGGTTTCGGGGAGCTGTTTTTT.